These 23 T cell receptor beta chains were all obtained from the same sample, sequenced in a study of beta chain features in type 1 diabetes. Investigators reverse transcribed all isolated RNA, so they sequenced expressed TCRB transcripts. The table came from immunoSEQ multiplex PCR; TCRdb's copy has only in-frame clones and leaves some out. Among approximately 100,000 clones listed, about two fifths were seen once. Sequences were obtained from stem cell memory CD4+ T cells from blood. These receptors all stem from a woman aged 18-29 years in good health.

This clone has ten or more counts. The V and J genes are TRBV30 and TRBJ2-7; 7 positions match TRBD1. V was pared by 0 bases and J by 4 bases, with 6 bases of the junction left unmatched. This CDR3 spans 14 amino acids. Per the germline V gene, CDR1 is GTSNPN and CDR2 is SVGIG (reference sequence). In DNA form, the CDR3 reads TGTGCCTGGAGTGTTCTGGGACAGATGTACGAGCAGTACTTC. Translating gives CAWSVLGQMYEQYF.

Only a few counts were recorded for this clone. CDR3 in amino acids: CASSQMTGGKQETQYF. The DNA of the CDR3 is TGTGCCAGCAGCCAAATGACAGGTGGGAAACAAGAGACCCAGTACTTC. This chain connects TRBV11-2 to TRBJ2-5; the D gene is possibly TRBD1 (6 bases). This CDR3 is 16 amino acids long. Trimming took 5 bases from V and 2 from J, leaving 18 bases between them. Germline CDR1 and CDR2: SGHAT and FQNNGV. Variable domain in full (rest from reference TRBV11-2 and TRBJ2-5): EAGVAQSPRYKIIEKRQSVAFWCNPISGHATLYWYQQILGQGPKLLIQFQNNGVVDDSQLPKDRFSAERLKGVDSTLKIQPAKLEDSAVYLCASSQMTGGKQETQYFGPGTRLLVL.

This rearrangement joins TRBV7-6 to TRBJ1-2; D is undetermined. The CDR3 runs to 12 residues. Trimming left V 3 bases short and J 8 bases short, with 10 bases between. The germline gives CDR1 SGHVS, CDR2 FNYEAQ. CDR3 in DNA: TGTGCCAGCAGCTTTCGGACGGGAGGCTACACCTTC. Amino acid sequence: CASSFRTGGYTF.

This clone showed up just a few times. The chain recombines TRBV7-9 with TRBJ2-7; 9 positions agree with TRBD1. The V gene end was trimmed by 5 bases and the J gene end by 0 bases; junction bases not matched to a gene: 11. The CDR3 spans 17 residues. The germline V gene has CDR1 SEHNR and CDR2 FQNEAQ (reference sequence). The CDR3 protein is CASSQRVGQGLSYEQYF. The CDR3 nucleotides read TGTGCCAGCAGCCAAAGGGTCGGACAGGGGCTCTCCTACGAGCAGTACTTC. The variable domain in full, with the rest retrieved from reference TRBV7-9 and TRBJ2-7, is DTGVSQNPRHKITKRGQNVTFRCDPISEHNRLYWYRQTLGQGPEFLTYFQNEAQLEKSRLLSDRFSAERPKGSFSTLEIQRTEQGDSAMYLCASSQRVGQGLSYEQYFGPGTRLTVT.

This chain uses TRBV2 with TRBJ1-2; the D gene is possibly TRBD1 (5 bases). The length of the CDR3 is 12 residues. Trimming took off 10 bases at V and 0 bases at J, with 9 bases between the two ends. CDR1 SNHLY and CDR2 FYNNEI come from the germline V gene. The CDR3 sequence: CATGHANYGYTF. The CDR3 DNA follows: TGTGCCACCGGACACGCTAACTATGGCTACACCTTC.

The sample holds a few counts of this clone. The chain has TRBV7-9 and TRBJ1-5, with D perhaps TRBD1 (5 bases). This CDR3 is built from 14 residues. Germline CDR1 and CDR2: SEHNR and FQNEAQ (reference sequence). V lost 3 bases, J lost 6 bases, and 12 bases lay in between. The CDR3 reads CASSLMGEGQPQHF. CDR3 nucleotide sequence: TGTGCCAGCAGCTTGATGGGGGAGGGTCAGCCCCAGCATTTT. Combining the CDR3 with reference TRBV7-9 and TRBJ1-5 gives the whole variable domain DTGVSQNPRHKITKRGQNVTFRCDPISEHNRLYWYRQTLGQGPEFLTYFQNEAQLEKSRLLSDRFSAERPKGSFSTLEIQRTEQGDSAMYLCASSLMGEGQPQHFGDGTRLSIL.

This sequence joins TRBV19 and TRBJ2-7; 7 nucleotides align to TRBD1. Trimming took 8 bases from V and 4 from J; bases not matched to a gene: 14. The CDR3 is 15 amino acids. The V gene's germline CDR1 is LNHDA and CDR2 SQIVND (reference sequence). As DNA, the CDR3 is TGTGCCAGTGCCTCCAGTGTTGTACAGGGGTACGAGCAGTACTTC. It specifies CASASSVVQGYEQYF.

The chain links TRBV7-8 to TRBJ2-7; a weak D match, TRBD2 (5 bases). There are 12 residues in the CDR3. V was pared by 5 bases and J by 6 bases, with 11 bases between. Germline V gives CDR1 SGHVS, CDR2 FQNEAQ. CDR3 sequence (DNA): TGTGCCAGCAGCAGCGGACCAAGCGAGCAGTACTTC. It specifies CASSSGPSEQYF.

This clone has only a few counts. The chain combines TRBV7-2 with TRBJ2-5; 9 positions match TRBD1. The J call may be mistaken, given a closer DNA end match to TRBJ2-7. Germline V gene lookup returns CDR1 SGHTA and CDR2 FQGNSA. There are 14 residues in the CDR3. In DNA, the CDR3 is TGTGCCAGCAGCTCCTACAGGGGGCTCGACGAGCAGTACTTC. It encodes CASSSYRGLDEQYF.

The J gene is TRBJ1-4, the V gene TRBV6-6, with TRBD1 matching over 7 bases. The V segment lost 6 bases and the J segment 5 bases; nucleotides outside the gene matches: 6. CDR3 length: 14 residues. The germline V gene has CDR1 MNHNY and CDR2 SVGAGI (reference sequence). The CDR3 nucleotides read TGTGCCAGCAGCTACCGGGACAGAAATGAAAAACTGTTTTTT. It encodes CASSYRDRNEKLFF.

This chain connects TRBV7-9 to TRBJ1-2; 7 positions match TRBD1. Germline trimming cut 1 base from V and 3 bases from J; bases unmatched to any gene: 5. The CDR3 consists of 15 residues. Germline V gene lookup returns CDR1 SEHNR and CDR2 FQNEAQ (reference sequence). The CDR3 region is CASSLGTGRDYGYTF. The CDR3 DNA reads as TGTGCCAGCAGCTTAGGGACAGGTCGTGACTATGGCTACACCTTC.

This rearrangement joins TRBV2 to TRBJ2-2, with a weak D call TRBD1 (7 bases). This CDR3 region has 15 residues. V was pared by 9 bases and J by 3 bases, with 17 bases between. Germline values: CDR1 SNHLY, CDR2 FYNNEI. CDR3 residues: CARSSGGGYTGELFF. The CDR3 DNA reads as TGTGCCAGGTCTTCAGGGGGAGGTTACACCGGGGAGCTGTTTTTT. The full variable domain, with the rest looked up from reference TRBV2 and TRBJ2-2, is EPEVTQTPSHQVTQMGQEVILRCVPISNHLYFYWYRQILGQKVEFLVSFYNNEISEKSEIFDDQFSVERPDGSNFTLKIRSTKLEDSAMYFCARSSGGGYTGELFFGEGSRLTVL.

The sample holds a few counts of this clone. V is TRBV5-1 and J is TRBJ2-2; D possibly corresponds to TRBD2 (6 bases). The germline V gene has CDR1 SGHRS and CDR2 YFSETQ. V was trimmed by 2 bases and J by 5 bases, leaving 7 bases between them. The length of the CDR3 is 13 residues. DNA for the CDR3: TGCGCCAGCAGCTTCGGAGGGACCGGGGAGCTGTTTTTT. This gives the protein CASSFGGTGELFF.

This clone was seen a handful of times. The J gene is TRBJ2-1, the V gene TRBV6-5; 7 nucleotides align to TRBD1. Germline V gives CDR1 MNHEY, CDR2 SVGAGI. CDR3 length equals 11 residues. Losses at the gene ends were 7 bases for V and 8 bases for J; bases not matched to a gene: 2. The CDR3 loop is CASNRGHEQFF. The CDR3 coding sequence is TGTGCCAGCAACAGGGGACATGAGCAGTTCTTC.

This clone showed up just a few times. V gene TRBV7-2 combines with J gene TRBJ1-2; TRBD1 agrees at 7 bases. Trimming removed 4 bases from V and 4 bases from J; junction bases left unmatched: 3. Germline lookup yields CDR1 SGHTA and CDR2 FQGNSA. The CDR3 runs 13 residues. The CDR3 region has the DNA TGTGCCAGCAGCTCCACAGGGGTCTATGGCTACACCTTC. Its protein product is CASSSTGVYGYTF.

V gene TRBV5-8 combines with J gene TRBJ2-5; 7 nucleotides match TRBD1. This CDR3 region has 14 residues. Losses at the gene ends were 4 bases for V and 5 bases for J; bases not matched to a gene: 8. From germline, CDR1 is SGHTS and CDR2 YDEGEE. The CDR3 DNA reads TGTGCCAGCAGCACGACAGGACAGGTGGAGACCCAGTACTTC. Translating it yields CASSTTGQVETQYF.

This clone has just one count. The chain has TRBV10-2 and TRBJ2-5, with D hard to call. This CDR3 region has 11 residues. The germline V gene encodes CDR1 WSHSY and CDR2 SAAADI. V was pared by 0 bases and J by 7 bases, with 3 bases between. The CDR3 coding sequence is TGCGCCAGCAGTGAGTCGAGGACCCAGTACTTC. Its translation is CASSESRTQYF.

The chain joins TRBV7-2 to TRBJ2-1; D is possibly TRBD2 (6 bases). V dropped 1 base and J dropped 4 bases, with 8 bases sitting between them. Germline CDR1 reads SGHTA; CDR2 reads FQGNSA. The length of the CDR3 is 14 residues. The CDR3 DNA reads as TGTGCCAGCAGCTTAGGGCTAGCGTACAATGAGCAGTTCTTC. This translates into CASSLGLAYNEQFF.

This chain connects TRBV2 to TRBJ2-7; unclear D gene. The ends were cut back, 2 bases at V and 2 bases at J, with 13 bases in the middle. The germline CDR1 and CDR2 sequences are SNHLY and FYNNEI. This CDR3 spans 15 amino acids. CDR3 sequence (DNA): TGTGCCAGCAGTGAACAGGCCCAGTCTCCCTACGAGCAGTACTTC. The encoded protein is CASSEQAQSPYEQYF.

The rearrangement links TRBV19 to TRBJ1-2, with 7 bases lining up with TRBD1. V shed 4 bases, J shed 4 bases, and the junction held 9 bases outside the gene matches. The CDR3 length is 15 residues. Germline-derived CDR1 and CDR2 are LNHDA and SQIVND (reference sequence). The CDR3 coding sequence is TGTGCCAGTAGTAACAAGCCGGGACAGTTCTATGGCTACACCTTC. It specifies CASSNKPGQFYGYTF.

This clone was detected a few times. The chain uses TRBV5-1 and TRBJ2-7; possible D gene TRBD1, 5 bases. With 5 bases removed from V and 2 bases from J, the gap between germline ends came to 11 bases. Germline lookup yields CDR1 SGHRS and CDR2 YFSETQ. The CDR3 has 13 amino acids. CDR3: CASSPQGAYEQYF. The CDR3 DNA reads TGCGCCAGCAGTCCCCAAGGGGCCTACGAGCAGTACTTC.

V and J are TRBV28 and TRBJ2-7, with D tentatively TRBD1 (5 bases). Germline assignment: CDR1 MDHEN and CDR2 SYDVKM. V dropped 4 bases and J dropped 9 bases, with 10 bases sitting between them. The length of the CDR3 is 11 residues. CDR3 protein: CASSSFGAQYF. CDR3 DNA: TGTGCCAGCAGTTCTTTTGGGGCGCAGTACTTC.

This rearrangement joins TRBV29-1 to TRBJ1-2; no clear D gene. The ends were cut back, 6 bases at V and 7 bases at J, with 15 bases in the middle. Germline V lookup: CDR1 SQVTM, CDR2 ANQGSEA. The CDR3 consists of 12 residues. Here the CDR3 DNA reads TGCAGCGTCCCGACCCCTCGGGGTGGCTACACCTTC. Amino acid sequence: CSVPTPRGGYTF. The whole variable domain, remainder taken from reference TRBV29-1 and TRBJ1-2, is SAVISQKPSRDICQRGTSLTIQCQVDSQVTMMFWYRQQPGQSLTLIATANQGSEATYESGFVIDKFPISRPNLTFSTLTVSNMSPEDSSIYLCSVPTPRGGYTFGSGTRLTVV.